This TCR beta chain is drawn from a study of T cells in Graves' hyperthyroidism and ophthalmopathy. Study context: The authors collected peripheral blood at initial diagnosis, before any treatment. Study results and limitations: Blood also contained most expanded thyroid clonotypes above 0.001.

Germline CDR1 DFQATT, CDR2 SNEGSKA (reference sequence). The CDR3 runs to 14 residues. With V trimmed by 6 bases and J by 1 base, 5 bases remained unmatched. For this clonotype: Its specificity is not known.

Amplification yielded TCR beta CDR3 regions, with RNA transcripts as the source. A set of HTBI primers served as the primers for a first-round RT-PCR of the TCR CDR3. TCRdb called the multiplex PCR reads again in MiXCR, with one record for every CDR3 protein. The repertoire holds fewer than 200,000 distinct CDR3 sequences, with approximately 9% as singletons. The rearrangement joins TRBV20-1 to TRBJ2-3; 9 bases are shared with TRBD2. The sample was blood. The source of this sequence is a woman aged 18-29 years with Graves' hyperthyroidism that later progressed to Graves' ophthalmopathy. The CDR3 DNA sequence: TGCAGTGCCTCTAGCGGGGCCCGCACAGATACGCAGTATTTT. Encoded protein: CSASSGARTDTQYF.